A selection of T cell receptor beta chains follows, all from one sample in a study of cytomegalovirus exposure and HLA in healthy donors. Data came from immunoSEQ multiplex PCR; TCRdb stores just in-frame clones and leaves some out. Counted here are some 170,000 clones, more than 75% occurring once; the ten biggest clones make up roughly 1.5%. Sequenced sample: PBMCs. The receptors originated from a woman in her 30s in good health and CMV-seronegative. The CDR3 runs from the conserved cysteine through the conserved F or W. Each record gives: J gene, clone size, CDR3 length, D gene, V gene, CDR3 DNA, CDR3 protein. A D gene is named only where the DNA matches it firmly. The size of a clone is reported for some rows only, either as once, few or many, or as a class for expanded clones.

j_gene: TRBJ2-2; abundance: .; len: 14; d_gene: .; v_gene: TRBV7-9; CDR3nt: TGTGCCAGCAGCCCAACAGAGGGAGAAGGGGAGCTGTTTTTT; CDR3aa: CASSPTEGEGELFF
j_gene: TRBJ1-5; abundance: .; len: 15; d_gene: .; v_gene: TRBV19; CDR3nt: TGTGCCAGTAGTCCCATTACGGGACACTTACAGCCCCAGCATTTT; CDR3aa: CASSPITGHLQPQHF
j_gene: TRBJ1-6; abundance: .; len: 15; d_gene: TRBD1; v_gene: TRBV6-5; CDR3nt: TGTGCCAGCAGTCAGACAGGGCAGGGAGGATCACCCCTCCACTTT; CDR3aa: CASSQTGQGGSPLHF
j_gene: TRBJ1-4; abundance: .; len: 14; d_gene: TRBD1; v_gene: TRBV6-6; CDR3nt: TGTGCCAGCAGGCCGGGACAGGATAATGAAAAACTGTTTTTT; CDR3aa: CASRPGQDNEKLFF
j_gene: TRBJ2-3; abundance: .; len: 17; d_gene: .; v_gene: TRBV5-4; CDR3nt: TGTGCCAGCAGTTCCCCGGTCCAGGACAGTAGCACAGATACGCAGTATTTT; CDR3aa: CASSSPVQDSSTDTQYF
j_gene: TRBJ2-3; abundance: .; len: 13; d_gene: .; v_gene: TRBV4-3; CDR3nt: TGCGCCAGCAGCGTGGACTACACAGATACGCAGTATTTT; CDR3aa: CASSVDYTDTQYF
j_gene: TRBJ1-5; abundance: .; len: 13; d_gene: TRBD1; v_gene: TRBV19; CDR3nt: TGTGCCAGCGGGACAGGGGGAGGTCAGCCCCAGCATTTT; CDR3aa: CASGTGGGQPQHF
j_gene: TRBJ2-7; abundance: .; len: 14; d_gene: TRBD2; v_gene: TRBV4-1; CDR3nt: TGCGCCAGCAGCCAAGCTCAGCGGGGGGCCGAGCAGTACTTC; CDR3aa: CASSQAQRGAEQYF
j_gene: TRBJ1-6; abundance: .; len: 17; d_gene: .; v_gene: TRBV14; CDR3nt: TGTGCCAGCAGCCTCGGGGGGCCAGCTAACTATAATTCACCCCTCCACTTT; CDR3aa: CASSLGGPANYNSPLHF
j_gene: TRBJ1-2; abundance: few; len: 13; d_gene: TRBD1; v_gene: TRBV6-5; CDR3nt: TGTGCCAGCAGTCGTGAGGGGGCCGGCGGCTACACCTTC; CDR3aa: CASSREGAGGYTF
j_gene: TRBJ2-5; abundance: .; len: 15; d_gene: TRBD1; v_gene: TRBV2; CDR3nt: TGTGCCAGCAGTGAAGGACAGGGGAGTGGAGAGACCCAGTACTTC; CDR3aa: CASSEGQGSGETQYF
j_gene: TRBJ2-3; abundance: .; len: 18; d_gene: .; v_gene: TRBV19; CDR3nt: TGTGCCAGTAGTCGCCGGTTCGGGGTTCTTACTAGCACAGATACGCAGTATTTT; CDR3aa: CASSRRFGVLTSTDTQYF
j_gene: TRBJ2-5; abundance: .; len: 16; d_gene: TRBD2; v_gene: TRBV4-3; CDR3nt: TGCGCCAGCAGCCAAAGCCTTGCGGGGGAGAAAGAGACCCAGTACTTC; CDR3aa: CASSQSLAGEKETQYF
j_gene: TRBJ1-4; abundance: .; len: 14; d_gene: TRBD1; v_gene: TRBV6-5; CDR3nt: TGTGCCAGCAGCGTGGACAGGGCTAATGAAAAACTGTTTTTT; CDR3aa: CASSVDRANEKLFF
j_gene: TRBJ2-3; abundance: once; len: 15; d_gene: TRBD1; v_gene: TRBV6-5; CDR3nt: TGTGCCAGCAGTCCCTCGGACAGGGGGGTAGATACGCAGTATTTT; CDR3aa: CASSPSDRGVDTQYF
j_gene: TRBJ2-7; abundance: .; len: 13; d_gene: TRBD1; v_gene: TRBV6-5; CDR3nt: TGTGCCAGCACTTCGGACAGGGGGCCCGAGCAGTACTTC; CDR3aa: CASTSDRGPEQYF
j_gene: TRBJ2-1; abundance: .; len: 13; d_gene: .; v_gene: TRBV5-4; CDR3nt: TGTGCCAGCAGCGTTCCTACCTACAATGAGCAGTTCTTC; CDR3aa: CASSVPTYNEQFF
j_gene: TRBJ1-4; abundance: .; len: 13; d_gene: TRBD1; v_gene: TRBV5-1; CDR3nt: TGCGCCAGCAGCACCGGGGACAGTTCCCGACTGTTTTTT; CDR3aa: CASSTGDSSRLFF
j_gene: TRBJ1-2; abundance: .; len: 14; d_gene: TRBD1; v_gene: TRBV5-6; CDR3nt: TGTGCCAGCAGCTACCGACAGGGGATTTACGGCTACACCTTC; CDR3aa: CASSYRQGIYGYTF
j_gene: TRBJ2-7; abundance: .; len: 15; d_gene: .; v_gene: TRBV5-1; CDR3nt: TGCGCCAGCAGCCCGGGGGACCCCGCGTGGAACGAGCAGTACTTC; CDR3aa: CASSPGDPAWNEQYF
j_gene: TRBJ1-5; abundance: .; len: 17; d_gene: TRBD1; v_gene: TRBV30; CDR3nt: TGTGCCTGGAGTAACCCGACAGGGCTCTATAGCAATCAGCCCCAGCATTTT; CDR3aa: CAWSNPTGLYSNQPQHF
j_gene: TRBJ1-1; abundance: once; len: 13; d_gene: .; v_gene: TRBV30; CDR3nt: TGTGCCTTTAGGGGGATAAAGAACACTGAAGCTTTCTTT; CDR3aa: CAFRGIKNTEAFF
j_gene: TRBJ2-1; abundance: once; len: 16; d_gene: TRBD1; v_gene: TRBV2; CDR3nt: TGTGCCAGCAGTCATTCGAACAGGGGCAGAAAGAATGAGCAGTTCTTC; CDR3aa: CASSHSNRGRKNEQFF
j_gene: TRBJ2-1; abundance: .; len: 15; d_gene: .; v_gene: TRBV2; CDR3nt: TGTGCCAGCAGTGAGGGGGGTTACAGTTCCAATGAGCAGTTCTTC; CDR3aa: CASSEGGYSSNEQFF
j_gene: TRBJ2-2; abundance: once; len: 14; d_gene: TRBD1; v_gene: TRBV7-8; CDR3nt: TGTGCCAGCAGGACAGGGGAGAACACCGGGGAGCTGTTTTTT; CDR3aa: CASRTGENTGELFF
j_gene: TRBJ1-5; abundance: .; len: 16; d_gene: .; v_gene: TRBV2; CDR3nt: TGTGCCAGCAGTGAACAGGAGGCCTTTTCTGTGTCGCCCCAGCATTTT; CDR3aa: CASSEQEAFSVSPQHF
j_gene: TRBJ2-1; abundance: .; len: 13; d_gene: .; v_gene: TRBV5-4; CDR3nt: TGTGCCAGCAGCTTGATCAGATACAATGAGCAGTTCTTC; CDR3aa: CASSLIRYNEQFF
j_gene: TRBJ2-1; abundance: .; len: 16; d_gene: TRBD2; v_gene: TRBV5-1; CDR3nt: TGCGCCAGCAGCTCGGCTAGCGGGGGAACCTACAATGAGCAGTTCTTC; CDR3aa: CASSSASGGTYNEQFF
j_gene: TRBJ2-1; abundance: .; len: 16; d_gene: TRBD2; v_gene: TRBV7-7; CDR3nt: TGTGCTAGCAGCTTAGTAGCTAGCGGGGATTACAATGAGCAGTTCTTC; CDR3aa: CASSLVASGDYNEQFF
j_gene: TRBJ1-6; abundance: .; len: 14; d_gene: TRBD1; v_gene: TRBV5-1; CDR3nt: TGCGCCAGCAGCCGGGGACAGGATAATTCACCCCTCCACTTT; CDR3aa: CASSRGQDNSPLHF
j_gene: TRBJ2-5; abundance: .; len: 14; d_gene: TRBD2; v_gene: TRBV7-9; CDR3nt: TGTGCCAGCTTGACTAGCGGGGCCCAAGAGACCCAGTACTTC; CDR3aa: CASLTSGAQETQYF
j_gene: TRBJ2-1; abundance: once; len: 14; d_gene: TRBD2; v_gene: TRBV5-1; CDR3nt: TGCGCCAGCAGCTTAAGCGGGGCTTACAATGAGCAGTTCTTC; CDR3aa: CASSLSGAYNEQFF
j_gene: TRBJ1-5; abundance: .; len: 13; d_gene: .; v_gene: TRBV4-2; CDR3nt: TGTGCCAGCAGCCAAGATCTTAGCCAGCCCCAGCATTTT; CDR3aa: CASSQDLSQPQHF
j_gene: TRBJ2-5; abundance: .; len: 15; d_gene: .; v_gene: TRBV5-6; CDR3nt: TGTGCCAGCAGCTCGGGGACTCAGCGGGCGGAGACCCAGTACTTC; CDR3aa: CASSSGTQRAETQYF
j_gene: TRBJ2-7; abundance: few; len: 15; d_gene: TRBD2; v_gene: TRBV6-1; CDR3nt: TGTGCCAGCAGTGAAGGCGGCGGGGGCTCCTACGAGCAGTACTTC; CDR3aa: CASSEGGGGSYEQYF
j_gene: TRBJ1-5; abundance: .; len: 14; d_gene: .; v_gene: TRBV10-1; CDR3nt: TGCGCCAGCAGTGAGGCAGGGATTATTCAGCCCCAGCATTTT; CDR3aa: CASSEAGIIQPQHF
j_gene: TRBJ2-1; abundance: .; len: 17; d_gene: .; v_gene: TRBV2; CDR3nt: TGTGCCAGCAGTGAATCACAGAACAGGGAAACCTACAATGAGCAGTTCTTC; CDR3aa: CASSESQNRETYNEQFF
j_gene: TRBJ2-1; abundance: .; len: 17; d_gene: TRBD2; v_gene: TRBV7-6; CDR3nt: TGTGCCAGCAGCTTATCTACTAGCGGGGCTGGGAACAATGAGCAGTTCTTC; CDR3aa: CASSLSTSGAGNNEQFF
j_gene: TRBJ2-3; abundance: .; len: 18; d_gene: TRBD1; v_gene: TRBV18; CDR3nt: TGTGCCAGCTCACCTGGGACAGGGGTTTTATCTGGGGCAGATACGCAGTATTTT; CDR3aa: CASSPGTGVLSGADTQYF
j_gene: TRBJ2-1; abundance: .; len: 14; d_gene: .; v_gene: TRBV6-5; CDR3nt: TGTGCCAGCAGTCTGGACAGCTCCTACAATGAGCAGTTCTTC; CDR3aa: CASSLDSSYNEQFF
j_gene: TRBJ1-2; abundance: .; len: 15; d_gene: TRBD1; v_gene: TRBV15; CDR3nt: TGTGCCACCAGCAGAGAGATCGGGCGGACAGGTGGCTACACCTTC; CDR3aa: CATSREIGRTGGYTF
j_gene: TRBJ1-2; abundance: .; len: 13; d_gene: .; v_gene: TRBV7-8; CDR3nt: TGTGCCAGCAGCCCTAGCTGGGTTATTGGCTACACCTTC; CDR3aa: CASSPSWVIGYTF
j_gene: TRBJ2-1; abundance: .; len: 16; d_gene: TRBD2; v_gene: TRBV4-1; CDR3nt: TGCGCCAGCAGCCAAGAGACTAGCGGGGGACTCAATGAGCAGTTCTTC; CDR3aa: CASSQETSGGLNEQFF
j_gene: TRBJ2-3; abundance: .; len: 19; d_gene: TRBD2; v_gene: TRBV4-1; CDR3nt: TGCGCCAGCAGCCAAGTAGGCATGACTAGCGGGGGCCGCACAGATACGCAGTATTTT; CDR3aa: CASSQVGMTSGGRTDTQYF
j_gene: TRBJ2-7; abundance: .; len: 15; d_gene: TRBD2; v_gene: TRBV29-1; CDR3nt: TGCAGCGTTGAGATTAAGCGGGGGGTTACCTACGAGCAGTACTTC; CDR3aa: CSVEIKRGVTYEQYF